This is a list of T cell receptor beta chains from one sample in a study of early T cells in non-severe SARS-CoV-2 infection. From the 5' RACE reads, TCRdb called clonotypes with MiXCR, one entry per CDR3 protein. This table has more than 50,000 distinct CDR3 sequences, roughly 12% appearing once. The specimen was whole blood. Source of these receptors: an adult who was a healthcare worker with PCR-confirmed SARS-CoV-2 infection or an uninfected control (not recorded which). Each CDR3 is given with its conserved first and last residue. Each record gives: V gene, J gene, CDR3 protein.

>TRBV11-2|TRBJ2-1
CASSLETSRSYNEQFF
>TRBV6-5|TRBJ2-2
CASSYGDRGWREGLTGELFF
>TRBV21-1|TRBJ1-6
CASSKDWHRMIGSPLHF
>TRBV5-6|TRBJ1-1
CASSPTGLMNTEAFF
>TRBV11-2|TRBJ1-3
CASSWRDTFSGNTIYF
>TRBV28|TRBJ1-4
CASTRGGEKLFF
>TRBV18|TRBJ2-7
CASSPNGESYEQYF
>TRBV11-1|TRBJ2-5
CASSEDNGQETQYF
>TRBV18|TRBJ2-1
CASSSQQTLSYNEQFF
>TRBV3-1|TRBJ2-7
CASSQDLRRGITFRQYF
>TRBV7-6|TRBJ1-3
CASSHPRDTSYSGNTIYF
>TRBV20-1|TRBJ1-4
CSVLTGTGNEKLFF
>TRBV13|TRBJ2-7
CASSFTAISTVEQYF
>TRBV11-2|TRBJ2-2
CASTPSGRANTGELIF
>TRBV3-1|TRBJ2-5
CASSQDPAAGTQYF
>TRBV12-3/TRBV12-4|TRBJ1-5
CASRQNGANQPQHF
>TRBV7-9|TRBJ1-3
CATLGALSGNTIYF
>TRBV30|TRBJ2-7
CAWSRSQTFSYEQYF
>TRBV9|TRBJ1-6
CASSWGRAENSPLHF
>TRBV2|TRBJ1-1
CASSEAPGNTEAFF
>TRBV12-3/TRBV12-4|TRBJ2-6
CASSRVSAGANVLTF
>TRBV28|TRBJ1-4
CASSLGQGYNEKLFF
>TRBV7-2|TRBJ1-2
CASSLAAVNYGYTF
>TRBV28|TRBJ2-1
CASRPPSGAWQFF
>TRBV7-9|TRBJ2-3
CASSFGVWDLGTDTQYF
>TRBV6-6|TRBJ1-1
CASSQTGALEAFF